This entry lists 20 T cell receptor beta chains sequenced from one sample in a study of response to subunit inactivated influenza vaccine. TCRdb processed the RT-PCR reads anew with MiXCR; each CDR3 protein has one entry. The data hold fewer than 800,000 distinct CDR3 sequences, with 15% to 17% observed a single time. The specimen was PBMCs from blood, collected approximately 13 days after vaccination. Source of these receptors: a man aged 45 to 65 who received an inactivated influenza vaccine.

V gene TRBV4-2 combines with J gene TRBJ2-5, with D unresolved. The germline gives CDR1 LGHNA, CDR2 YNFKEQ. The ends were cut back, 2 bases at V and 5 bases at J, with 6 bases in the middle. The CDR3 extends over 12 amino acids. CDR3 sequence (DNA): TGTGCCAGCAGCCAAAAAGGGGAGACCCAGTACTTC. This translates into CASSQKGETQYF.

This clonotype showed up just a few times. The V call is TRBV5-1, the J call TRBJ1-6; 8 bases are a match to TRBD1. This CDR3 is 17 amino acids long. Germline V lookup: CDR1 SGHRS, CDR2 YFSETQ. V shed 4 bases, J shed 0 bases, and the junction held 6 bases outside the gene matches. The CDR3: CASSGGQGSSYNSPLHF. CDR3 bases: TGCGCCAGCAGCGGTGGACAGGGAAGCTCCTATAATTCACCCCTCCACTTT.

This clonotype was seen only a few times. The CDR3 sequence: CASSGGRRGEQFF. CDR3 nucleotides: TGTGCCAGCAGTGGGGGGAGAAGGGGTGAGCAGTTCTTC. This chain links TRBV2 with TRBJ2-1; D possibly uses TRBD1 or TRBD2 (5 bases each). From germline, CDR1 is SNHLY and CDR2 FYNNEI. The CDR3 runs to 13 residues. V lost 4 bases and J 9 bases, leaving 13 bases between the germline ends. The complete variable domain, with remaining parts taken from reference TRBV2 and TRBJ2-1, reads EPEVTQTPSHQVTQMGQEVILRCVPISNHLYFYWYRQILGQKVEFLVSFYNNEISEKSEIFDDQFSVERPDGSNFTLKIRSTKLEDSAMYFCASSGGRRGEQFFGPGTRLTVL.

This clonotype was recorded a few times. The chain combines TRBV11-1 with TRBJ2-7; D may be TRBD2 (6 bases). The ends were cut back, 5 bases at V and 4 bases at J, with 12 bases in the middle. The CDR3 is made up of 13 amino acids. Germline CDR1 reads SGHAT; CDR2 reads FQDESV (reference sequence). CDR3 amino acids: CASSAHGGYEQYF. CDR3 DNA: TGTGCCAGCAGCGCCCATGGAGGGTACGAGCAGTACTTC. Full variable domain (missing parts from reference TRBV11-1 and TRBJ2-7): EAEVAQSPRYKITEKSQAVAFWCDPISGHATLYWYRQILGQGPELLVQFQDESVVDDSQLPKDRFSAERLKGVDSTLKIQPAELGDSAMYLCASSAHGGYEQYFGPGTRLTVT.

The chain uses TRBV15 and TRBJ2-5; 8 bases fit TRBD2. This CDR3 contains 14 residues. Germline assignment: CDR1 LNHNV and CDR2 YYDKDF (reference sequence). Trimming cost V 5 bases and J 5 bases; bases outside gene matches: 7. The CDR3 DNA reads as TGTGCCACCAGCCCCCGGACTAGCCGGGAGACCCAGTACTTC. Encoded protein: CATSPRTSRETQYF.

The chain is built from TRBV5-5 and TRBJ1-1, with no clear D. The CDR3 runs 15 residues. Germline V gene data show CDR1 as SGHKS and CDR2 as YYEKEE (reference sequence). The V and J ends lost 0 bases and 0 bases respectively, with 9 bases between them. CDR3 sequence: CASSLEWSLNTEAFF. In DNA, the CDR3 is TGTGCCAGCAGCTTGGAGTGGAGCCTGAACACTGAAGCTTTCTTT.

This clonotype was observed a few times. V gene TRBV7-9 combines with J gene TRBJ1-1; no clear D. Between the trimmed V and J ends, which lost 0 bases and 4 bases, there was a span of 18 bases. This CDR3 is 17 amino acids long. Germline-derived CDR1 and CDR2 are SEHNR and FQNEAQ (reference sequence). The DNA for the CDR3 is TGTGCCAGCAGCTTAGCGCTTCGCGGGCAGGCCAGCACTGAAGCTTTCTTT. This encodes CASSLALRGQASTEAFF.

This rearrangement joins TRBV29-1 to TRBJ2-7, with unresolved D. The CDR3 is 15 residues long. The V and J ends lost 4 bases and 1 base respectively, with 17 bases between them. The germline CDR1 and CDR2 sequences are SQVTM and ANQGSEA. The CDR3 nucleotides read TGCAGCGTTGTTTGGAGTAGCCGCCTTTCCTACGAGCAGTACTTC. Translation gives CSVVWSSRLSYEQYF.

This clonotype was recorded a few times. This chain uses TRBV28 with TRBJ2-7; 11 bases match TRBD2. The CDR3 is 16 amino acids. Germline lookup yields CDR1 MDHEN and CDR2 SYDVKM. V gave up 2 bases and J gave up 5 bases; unmatched junction bases: 8. The CDR3 region is CASSLPTSGRRDEQYF. In DNA, the CDR3 is TGTGCCAGCAGTTTACCCACTAGCGGGAGACGAGACGAGCAGTACTTC.

This chain links TRBV2 with TRBJ2-5, with TRBD2 matching 13 bases. Germline assignment: CDR1 SNHLY and CDR2 FYNNEI. CDR3 size: 15 residues. With V trimmed by 10 bases and J by 4 bases, 9 bases remained unmatched. The DNA for the CDR3 is TGTGCCACAGGGGCCGGACTAGCGGGGGCAGAGACCCAGTACTTC. Amino acids: CATGAGLAGAETQYF.

The V gene is TRBV14, the J gene TRBJ1-2; D remains unclear. The CDR3 is 12 amino acids. Trimming stripped 0 bases from V and 8 bases from J, with 7 bases between. CDR1 is SGHDN, CDR2 FVKESK, per germline. CDR3 nucleotides: TGTGCCAGCAGCCAAGAATTTCAAGGCTACACCTTC. Translated, it gives CASSQEFQGYTF.

This clonotype was counted only a few times. V and J are TRBV12-3 or TRBV12-4 and TRBJ2-5, with D possibly TRBD1 on 5 matching bases. The CDR3 spans 15 residues. The V end lost 1 base, the J end lost 4 bases, and 13 bases lay between the germline ends. For the CDR3, the DNA is TGTGCCAGCAGTTTAGGACAACGACAGTTAGAGACCCAGTACTTC. Protein product: CASSLGQRQLETQYF.

This clonotype was detected a few times. The chain employs TRBV9 and TRBJ2-3; 7 bases align to TRBD2. Germline trimming cut 0 bases from V and 4 bases from J; bases unmatched to any gene: 5. This CDR3 contains 15 residues. CDR1 SGDLS and CDR2 YYNGEE come from the germline V gene. As DNA, the CDR3 is TGTGCCAGCAGCGTAGTTGGGACTACGTCAGATACGCAGTATTTT. It specifies CASSVVGTTSDTQYF.

Ten or more counts support this clonotype. This rearrangement joins TRBV5-1 to TRBJ2-7; D ambiguous. The CDR3 has 13 residues. Deletions cut 3 bases from V and 3 bases from J, with 10 bases between. CDR1 is SGHRS, CDR2 YFSETQ, per germline. The DNA of the CDR3 is TGCGCCAGCAGCTCTTTGGACCGCTACGAGCAGTACTTC. It codes for CASSSLDRYEQYF.

The chain links TRBV7-2 to TRBJ2-1; D gene uncertain. V lost 5 bases and J lost 15, with 14 bases in between. Germline V gene lookup returns CDR1 SGHTA and CDR2 FQGNSA. This CDR3 is 11 amino acids long. CDR3 nucleotide sequence: TGTGCCAGCAGCCCCCGGCCCCGAATGTTCTTC. Translated: CASSPRPRMFF. Full variable domain (remainder filled in from reference TRBV7-2 and TRBJ2-1): GAGVSQSPSNKVTEKGKDVELRCDPISGHTALYWYRQSLGQGLEFLIYFQGNSAPDKSGLPSDRFSAERTGGSVSTLTIQRTQQEDSAVYLCASSPRPRMFFGPGTRLTVL.

The rearrangement uses TRBV12-3 or TRBV12-4 and TRBJ2-1, with a tentative D call TRBD2 (6 bases). This CDR3 region has 15 residues. Trimming took 3 bases from V and 6 from J, leaving 15 bases between them. The CDR3 loop reads CASSFLAFGGNEQFF. The CDR3 coding sequence is TGTGCCAGCAGTTTTTTAGCCTTCGGGGGCAATGAGCAGTTCTTC.

The CDR3 region has the DNA TGTGCCAGCGACCAGATGGGCGGGGGGAACAAAGAGACCCAGTACTTC. It yields the protein CASDQMGGGNKETQYF. The chain carries TRBV6-1 and TRBJ2-5; 8 positions match TRBD2. Germline CDR1 is MNHNS and CDR2 is SASEGT. The CDR3 sequence is 16 residues long. V lost 8 bases and J lost 3; bases outside the gene matches: 14.

This clonotype was seen more than once but under ten times. V usage is TRBV11-2 and J usage is TRBJ2-2; 14 positions agree with TRBD2. CDR3 length: 16 amino acids. The germline V gene has CDR1 SGHAT and CDR2 FQNNGV. V lost 5 bases and J lost 5; bases outside the gene matches: 4. The CDR3 region has the DNA TGTGCCAGCAGCGAAGGACTAGCGGGGGGTACCGGGGAGCTGTTTTTT. This codes for CASSEGLAGGTGELFF.

The rearrangement uses TRBV20-1 and TRBJ1-1; possible D gene TRBD1, 6 bases. V was shortened by 1 base and J by 0 bases, with 18 bases between the two germline ends. The CDR3 has 17 amino acids. Germline V gives CDR1 DFQATT, CDR2 SNEGSKA (reference sequence). DNA for the CDR3: TGCAGTGCTAGAGGGGGGGCTCAGTTTTTGGTGAACACTGAAGCTTTCTTT. Protein sequence: CSARGGAQFLVNTEAFF.

This clonotype was observed a handful of times. V and J are TRBV7-2 and TRBJ2-7; 7 nucleotides match TRBD2. CDR1 and CDR2 (germline): SGHTA, FQGNSA. The V and J ends lost 4 bases and 3 bases, in that order; junction bases with no gene match: 3. The length of the CDR3 is 13 residues. CDR3 coding DNA: TGTGCCAGCAGCTGGGGGGGGGGCTACGAGCAGTACTTC. Translating gives CASSWGGGYEQYF. The full variable domain, its missing parts supplied by reference TRBV7-2 and TRBJ2-7, is GAGVSQSPSNKVTEKGKDVELRCDPISGHTALYWYRQSLGQGLEFLIYFQGNSAPDKSGLPSDRFSAERTGGSVSTLTIQRTQQEDSAVYLCASSWGGGYEQYFGPGTRLTVT.